These T cell receptor beta chains were read from a single sample in a study of regulatory T cells in long-lasting Graves disease. Using its own MiXCR run on the multiplex PCR reads, TCRdb lists one record per CDR3 protein. In the table there are roughly 440,000 distinct CDR3 sequences, about 16% of which are singletons. The data also belong to a second study, concerning T cells in Graves' hyperthyroidism and ophthalmopathy.

Sequenced material: peripheral blood mononuclear cells (PBMCs), taken at new diagnosis, from a patient treated with antithyroid drugs. These receptors originate from a woman under 30 with Graves disease. Each CDR3 is given with its conserved first and last residue. D genes are given only for firm matches. Rows give clone size only sometimes, using once, few, many, or a class for an expanded clone.

D,J,V,size,DNA,CDR3
TRBD1,TRBJ2-3,TRBV12-3/TRBV12-4,many,TGTGCCAGCAGTTTCGGGGACAGGGGGCTCGATACGCAGTATTTT,CASSFGDRGLDTQYF
NA,TRBJ1-3,TRBV30,NA,TGTGCCTGGGTCCCGGTAAACACCATATATTTT,CAWVPVNTIYF
TRBD2,TRBJ2-7,TRBV3-1,many,TGTGCCAGCAGCCAAGATGGACTAGCGAACTACGAGCAGTACTTC,CASSQDGLANYEQYF
TRBD1,TRBJ1-3,TRBV7-6,NA,TGTGCCAGCGGCCCGCTGTGGGGACAGACCCTTTCTGGAAACACCATATATTTT,CASGPLWGQTLSGNTIYF
TRBD1,TRBJ1-4,TRBV15,few,TGTGCCACCAGCTTGGACCAGGGGGATGAAAAACTGTTTTTT,CATSLDQGDEKLFF
NA,TRBJ2-5,TRBV6-1,NA,TGTGCCAGCAGTGATCAAGGGGGGACGGTGGAGACCCAGTACTTC,CASSDQGGTVETQYF
NA,TRBJ2-2,TRBV18,NA,TGTGCCAGCTCACCTTTCGGGACAAGGAACACCGGGGAGCTGTTTTTT,CASSPFGTRNTGELFF
NA,TRBJ2-7,TRBV7-2,NA,TGTGCCAGCAGCCAAGCCCTAGGTGGCTGGGAGCAGTACTTC,CASSQALGGWEQYF
TRBD2,TRBJ2-3,TRBV18,few,TGTGCCAGCTCACGAGTAAGCGGGAAGGGAGATACGCAGTATTTT,CASSRVSGKGDTQYF
TRBD2,TRBJ2-5,TRBV27,few,TGTGCCAGCAGTGTAAGGACTAGCGGGATGGAGACCCAGTACTTC,CASSVRTSGMETQYF
TRBD1,TRBJ1-1,TRBV2,many,TGTGCCAGCAGGGAAGGACAGGGGCGGGCGAGCACTGAAGCTTTCTTT,CASREGQGRASTEAFF
NA,TRBJ1-1,TRBV28,few,TGTGCCAGCGAATCAGACCCTCCTATCGCTTTCTTT,CASESDPPIAFF
TRBD2,TRBJ2-1,TRBV20-1,many,TGCAGTGCTAGAGACGTAACGGCGGGAGGGCCGGATGAGCAGTTCTTC,CSARDVTAGGPDEQFF
TRBD2,TRBJ2-7,TRBV7-2,many,TGTGCCAGCAGCCCAGGACTAGCCACGTCCTACGAGCAGTACTTC,CASSPGLATSYEQYF